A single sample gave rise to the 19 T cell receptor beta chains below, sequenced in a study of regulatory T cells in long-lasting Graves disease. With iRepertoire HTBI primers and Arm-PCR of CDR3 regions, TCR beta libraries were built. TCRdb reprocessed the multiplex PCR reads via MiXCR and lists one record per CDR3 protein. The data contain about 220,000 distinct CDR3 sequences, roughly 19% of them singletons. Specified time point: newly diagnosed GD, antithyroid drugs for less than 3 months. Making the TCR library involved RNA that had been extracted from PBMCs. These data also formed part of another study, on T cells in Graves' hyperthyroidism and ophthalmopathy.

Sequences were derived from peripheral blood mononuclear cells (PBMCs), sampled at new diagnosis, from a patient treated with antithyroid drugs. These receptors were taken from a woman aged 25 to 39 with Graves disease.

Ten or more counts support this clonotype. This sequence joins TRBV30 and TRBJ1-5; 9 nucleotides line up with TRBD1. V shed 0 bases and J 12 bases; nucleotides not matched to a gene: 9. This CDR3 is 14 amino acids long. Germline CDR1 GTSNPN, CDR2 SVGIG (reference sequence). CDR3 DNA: TGTGCCTGGAGTGTTGGGACAGGGCGCTCTCTCCAGCATTTT. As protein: CAWSVGTGRSLQHF.

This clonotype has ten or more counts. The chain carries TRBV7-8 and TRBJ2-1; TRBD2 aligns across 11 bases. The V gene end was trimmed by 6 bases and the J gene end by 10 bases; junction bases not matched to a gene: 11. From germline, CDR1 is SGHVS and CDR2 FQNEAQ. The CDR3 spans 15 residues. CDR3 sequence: CASRTINSGGAEQFF. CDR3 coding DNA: TGTGCCAGCAGGACCATTAATAGCGGGGGGGCCGAGCAGTTCTTC.

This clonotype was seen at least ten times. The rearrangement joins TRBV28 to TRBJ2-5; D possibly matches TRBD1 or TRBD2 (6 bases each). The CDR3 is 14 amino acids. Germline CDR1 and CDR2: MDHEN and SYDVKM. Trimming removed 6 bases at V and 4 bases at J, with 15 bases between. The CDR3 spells CASRTRGGRETQYF. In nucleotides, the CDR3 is TGTGCCAGCAGGACCCGAGGGGGGCGAGAGACCCAGTACTTC.

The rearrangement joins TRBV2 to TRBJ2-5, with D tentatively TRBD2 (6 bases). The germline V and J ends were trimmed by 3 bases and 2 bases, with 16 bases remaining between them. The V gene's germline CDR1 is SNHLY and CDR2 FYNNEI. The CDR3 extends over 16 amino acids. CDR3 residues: CASSDAGKGLQETQYF. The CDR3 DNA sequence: TGTGCCAGCAGTGACGCGGGGAAGGGGCTTCAAGAGACCCAGTACTTC. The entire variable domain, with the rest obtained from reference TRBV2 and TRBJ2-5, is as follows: EPEVTQTPSHQVTQMGQEVILRCVPISNHLYFYWYRQILGQKVEFLVSFYNNEISEKSEIFDDQFSVERPDGSNFTLKIRSTKLEDSAMYFCASSDAGKGLQETQYFGPGTRLLVL.

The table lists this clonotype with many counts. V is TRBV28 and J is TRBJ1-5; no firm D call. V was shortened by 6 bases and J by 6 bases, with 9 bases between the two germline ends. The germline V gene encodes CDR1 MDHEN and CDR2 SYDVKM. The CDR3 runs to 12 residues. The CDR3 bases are TGTGCCAGCAGGGCAGTGCCTCAGCCCCAGCATTTT. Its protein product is CASRAVPQPQHF.

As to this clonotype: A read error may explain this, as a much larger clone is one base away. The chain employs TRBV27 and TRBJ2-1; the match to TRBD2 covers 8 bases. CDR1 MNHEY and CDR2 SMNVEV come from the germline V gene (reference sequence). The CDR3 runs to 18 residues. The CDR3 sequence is CASSPGNSAGGRRNEQLF. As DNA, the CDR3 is TGTGCCAGCAGCCCTGGAAACTCGGCGGGGGGCAGGAGGAATGAGCAGCTCTTC.

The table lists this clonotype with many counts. The CDR3 here is CASLREPSWPQHF. As DNA, the CDR3 is TGTGCCAGCTTAAGGGAGCCCTCGTGGCCCCAGCATTTT. V usage is TRBV6-1 and J usage is TRBJ1-5; D uncertain. Trimming cost V 8 bases and J 9 bases, with 17 bases left between them. Germline CDR1 is MNHNS and CDR2 is SASEGT. The CDR3 is 13 amino acids.

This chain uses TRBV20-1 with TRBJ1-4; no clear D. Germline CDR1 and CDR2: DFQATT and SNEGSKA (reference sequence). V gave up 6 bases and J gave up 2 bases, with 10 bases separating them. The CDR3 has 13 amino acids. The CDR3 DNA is TGCAGTGCCCCGATTAAGACTAATGAAAAACTGTTTTTT. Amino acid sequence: CSAPIKTNEKLFF.

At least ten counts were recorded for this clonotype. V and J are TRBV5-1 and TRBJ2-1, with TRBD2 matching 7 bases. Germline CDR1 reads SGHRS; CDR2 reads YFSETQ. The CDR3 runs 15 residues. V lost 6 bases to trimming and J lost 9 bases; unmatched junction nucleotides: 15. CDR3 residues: CASNMGGRASAEQFF. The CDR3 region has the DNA TGCGCCAGCAACATGGGGGGGAGGGCCTCGGCTGAGCAGTTCTTC.

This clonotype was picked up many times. The CDR3 region is CSAPSGGPNNEQFF. The CDR3 DNA reads TGCAGTGCCCCGAGCGGGGGGCCCAACAATGAGCAGTTCTTC. The V call is TRBV20-1, the J call TRBJ2-1, with 9 bases aligning to TRBD2. The CDR3 sequence is 14 residues long. Trimming removed 6 bases from V and 5 bases from J; junction bases left unmatched: 8. The V gene's germline CDR1 is DFQATT and CDR2 SNEGSKA (reference sequence).

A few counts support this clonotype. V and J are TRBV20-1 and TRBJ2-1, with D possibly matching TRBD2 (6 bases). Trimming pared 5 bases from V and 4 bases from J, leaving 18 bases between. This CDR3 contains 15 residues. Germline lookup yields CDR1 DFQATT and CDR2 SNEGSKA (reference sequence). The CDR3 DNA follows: TGCAGTGCTCCGGTTGGCGGGGCCCAGTACAATGAGCAGTTCTTC. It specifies CSAPVGGAQYNEQFF.

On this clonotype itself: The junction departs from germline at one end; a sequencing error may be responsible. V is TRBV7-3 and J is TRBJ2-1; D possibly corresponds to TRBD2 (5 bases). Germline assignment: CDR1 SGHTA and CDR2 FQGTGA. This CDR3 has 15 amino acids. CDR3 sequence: CASGLGLASYNEQFF. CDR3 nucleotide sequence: TGTGCCAGCGGCTTAGGGCTAGCTAGCTACAATGAGCAGTTCTTC.

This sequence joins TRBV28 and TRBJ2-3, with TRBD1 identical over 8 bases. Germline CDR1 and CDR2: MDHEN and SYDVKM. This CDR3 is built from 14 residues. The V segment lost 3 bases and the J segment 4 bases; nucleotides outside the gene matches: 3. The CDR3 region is CASSLDRVADTQYF. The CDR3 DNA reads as TGTGCCAGCAGTTTGGACAGGGTGGCAGATACGCAGTATTTT.

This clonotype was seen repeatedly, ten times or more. CDR3 DNA sequence: TGTGCCAGCAGGTACAGGGGCTTTAACTATGGCTACACCTTC. It encodes CASRYRGFNYGYTF. V is TRBV2 and J is TRBJ1-2; TRBD1 matches at 7 bases. The CDR3 consists of 14 residues. The germline V gene encodes CDR1 SNHLY and CDR2 FYNNEI. V trimming: 6 bases; J trimming: 1 base; junction bases outside the gene matches: 5.

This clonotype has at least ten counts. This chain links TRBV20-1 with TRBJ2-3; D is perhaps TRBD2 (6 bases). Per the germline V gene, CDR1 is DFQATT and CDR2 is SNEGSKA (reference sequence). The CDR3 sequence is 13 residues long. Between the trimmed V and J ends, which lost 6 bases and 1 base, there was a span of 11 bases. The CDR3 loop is CSAGEDRTDTQYF. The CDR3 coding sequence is TGCAGTGCCGGGGAGGACCGCACAGATACGCAGTATTTT.

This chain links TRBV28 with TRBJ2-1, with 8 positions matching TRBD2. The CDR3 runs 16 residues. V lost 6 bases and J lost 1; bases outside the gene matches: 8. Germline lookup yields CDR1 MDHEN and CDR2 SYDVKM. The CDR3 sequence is CASRTTSAESYNEQFF. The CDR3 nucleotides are TGTGCCAGCAGGACGACTAGCGCAGAATCCTACAATGAGCAGTTCTTC.

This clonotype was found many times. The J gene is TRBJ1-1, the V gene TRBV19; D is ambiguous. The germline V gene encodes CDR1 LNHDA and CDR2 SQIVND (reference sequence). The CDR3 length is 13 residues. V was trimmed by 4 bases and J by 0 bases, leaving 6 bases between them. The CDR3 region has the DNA TGTGCCAGTAGTAAGAGCATGAACACTGAAGCTTTCTTT. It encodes CASSKSMNTEAFF.

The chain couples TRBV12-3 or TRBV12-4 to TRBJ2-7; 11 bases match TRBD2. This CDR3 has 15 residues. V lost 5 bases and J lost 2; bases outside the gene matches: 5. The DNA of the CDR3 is TGTGCCAGCAGTCCGACTAGCGGGAAGCCCTACGAGCAGTACTTC. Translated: CASSPTSGKPYEQYF.

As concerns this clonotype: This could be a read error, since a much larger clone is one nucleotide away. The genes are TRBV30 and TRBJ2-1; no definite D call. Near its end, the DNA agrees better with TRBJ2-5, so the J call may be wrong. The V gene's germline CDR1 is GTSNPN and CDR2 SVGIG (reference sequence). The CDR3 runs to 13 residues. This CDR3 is CVWSVRARETQYF. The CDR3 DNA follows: TGTGTCTGGAGTGTCCGTGCCCGGGAGACCCAGTACTTC.